Below, 31 T cell receptor beta chains from the same sample are listed, as sequenced in a study of cytomegalovirus exposure and HLA in healthy donors. Researchers ran the PCR with 60 Vbeta and 13 Jbeta primers. Here immunoSEQ multiplex PCR was the method, and the copy in TCRdb shows in-frame clones only, minus some. The sample lists under 200,000 clones; over 80% were seen once. Sequencing input: PBMCs. The receptors shown here come from a human donor in good health.

The chain links TRBV10-3 to TRBJ2-5, with D possibly being TRBD1 (5 bases). The V end was cut by 3 bases, the J end by 7 bases, with 12 bases between. CDR3 length equals 13 residues. Germline CDR1 and CDR2: ENHRY and SYGVKD. In nucleotides, the CDR3 is TGTGCCATCAGTGAAAGGGGTTATGGGACCCAGTACTTC. Amino acids: CAISERGYGTQYF.

The genes are TRBV7-9 and TRBJ2-7, with D maybe TRBD1 (5 bases). The CDR3 is 14 amino acids. The V gene's germline CDR1 is SEHNR and CDR2 FQNEAQ (reference sequence). The V and J ends lost 5 bases and 3 bases respectively, with 14 bases between them. The CDR3 protein is CASSPKTGYYEQYF. DNA for the CDR3: TGTGCCAGCAGCCCAAAAACAGGCTACTACGAGCAGTACTTC.

This clone was recorded only once. The chain joins TRBV7-2 to TRBJ1-5, with D unclear. The CDR3 is 13 residues long. V lost 5 bases to trimming and J lost 5 bases, with 10 bases between them. The germline V gene has CDR1 SGHTA and CDR2 FQGNSA. The CDR3 here is CASSPVGDQPQHF. In DNA form, the CDR3 reads TGTGCCAGCAGCCCCGTAGGAGATCAGCCCCAGCATTTT.

V gene TRBV25-1 combines with J gene TRBJ2-6; no clear D gene. Germline-derived CDR1 and CDR2 are MGHDK and SYGVNS. Trimming cost V 6 bases and J 2 bases, with 14 bases left between them. The CDR3 length is 16 residues. The CDR3 is CASSLPGSTGANVLTF. The CDR3 bases are TGTGCCAGCAGCCTTCCCGGTTCAACTGGGGCCAACGTCCTGACTTTC.

This chain links TRBV6-6 with TRBJ1-4; 7 nucleotides agree with TRBD1. CDR3 length equals 14 residues. Germline CDR1 is MNHNY and CDR2 is SVGAGI (reference sequence). Trimming cost V 2 bases and J 7 bases; bases outside gene matches: 4. CDR3 protein: CASSYPGQSEKLFF. CDR3 coding DNA: TGTGCCAGCAGTTACCCGGGACAGAGTGAAAAACTGTTTTTT.

V gene TRBV27 combines with J gene TRBJ2-2; TRBD2 aligns across 7 bases. This CDR3 spans 16 amino acids. Germline CDR1 reads MNHEY; CDR2 reads SMNVEV (reference sequence). V dropped 5 bases and J dropped 2; count of bases not matched to a gene: 8. CDR3 protein: CASSPEGRANTGELFF. The CDR3 DNA reads TGTGCCAGCAGTCCTGAGGGGAGGGCTAACACCGGGGAGCTGTTTTTT.

The V gene is TRBV13, the J gene TRBJ2-7; 8 nucleotides align to TRBD1. Germline CDR1 and CDR2: PRHDT and FYEKMQ (reference sequence). The CDR3 covers 15 residues. With V trimmed by 3 bases and J by 0 bases, 4 bases remained unmatched. CDR3 DNA: TGTGCCAGCAGCTTTTCCCAGGGGGCCTCCTACGAGCAGTACTTC. Translating it yields CASSFSQGASYEQYF.

The V gene is TRBV11-2, the J gene TRBJ2-1; a possible D gene is TRBD2 (5 bases). The CDR3 sequence is 15 residues long. Trimming shortened V by 0 bases and J by 7 bases, and 13 bases separated the two germline ends. Per germline, CDR1 SGHAT and CDR2 FQNNGV. The DNA of the CDR3 is TGTGCCAGCAGCTTAGACCCCGCGACGGGGAATGAGCAGTTCTTC. Amino acids: CASSLDPATGNEQFF.

This chain links TRBV5-4 with TRBJ1-2, with TRBD1 identical over 7 bases. The V and J ends lost 4 bases and 8 bases, in that order; junction bases with no gene match: 8. The CDR3 loop spans 13 amino acids. The V gene's germline CDR1 is SGHNT and CDR2 YYREEE (reference sequence). The CDR3 coding sequence is TGTGCCAGCAGCCCACCACAGGGGCAAGGCTACACCTTC. The encoded protein is CASSPPQGQGYTF.

This chain links TRBV7-2 with TRBJ2-1, with 12 bases that match TRBD2. CDR3 length: 16 residues. Per germline, CDR1 SGHTA and CDR2 FQGNSA. V lost 1 base and J lost 10; bases outside the gene matches: 8. For the CDR3, the DNA is TGTGCCAGCAGCTTAGGGACTAGCGGGGCAGGGGAGGAGCAGTTCTTC. It is translated as CASSLGTSGAGEEQFF.

V is TRBV12-5 and J is TRBJ2-7, with 7 bases aligning to TRBD1. The V gene's germline CDR1 is LGHNT and CDR2 FRNRAP. The CDR3 consists of 16 residues. Losses at the gene ends were 5 bases for V and 1 base for J; bases not matched to a gene: 11. CDR3 DNA sequence: TGTGCTAGTGGTGAACCGAGGGGGCGATCGTCCTACGAGCAGTACTTC. Protein product: CASGEPRGRSSYEQYF.

V is TRBV4-3 and J is TRBJ1-2; D not certain. Trimming took off 0 bases at V and 8 bases at J, with 19 bases between the two ends. This CDR3 spans 16 amino acids. Germline CDR1 LGHNA, CDR2 YSLEER. The CDR3 nucleotides are TGCGCCAGCAGCCAAGAATCCCCCGGCGGGAGCGGGGGCTACACCTTC. This encodes CASSQESPGGSGGYTF.

This clone was detected once. The chain combines TRBV19 with TRBJ1-5; D remains ambiguous. This CDR3 is built from 12 residues. The ends were cut back, 4 bases at V and 4 bases at J, with 5 bases in the middle. Per the germline V gene, CDR1 is LNHDA and CDR2 is SQIVND (reference sequence). The CDR3 loop reads CASSRENQPQHF. CDR3 bases: TGTGCCAGTAGTAGGGAGAATCAGCCCCAGCATTTT.

This clone was counted a single time. The chain uses TRBV7-9 and TRBJ2-1; D is perhaps TRBD2 (6 bases). Trimming stripped 3 bases from V and 6 bases from J, with 15 bases between. CDR3 length: 15 amino acids. Germline-derived CDR1 and CDR2 are SEHNR and FQNEAQ (reference sequence). CDR3: CASSFEGTRTNEQFF. The CDR3 DNA reads TGTGCCAGCAGCTTCGAGGGGACTCGCACCAATGAGCAGTTCTTC.

The chain has TRBV7-2 and TRBJ1-2; 7 positions match TRBD1. The germline V gene encodes CDR1 SGHTA and CDR2 FQGNSA. The CDR3 spans 12 residues. Trimming took 8 bases from V and 4 from J; bases not matched to a gene: 4. The CDR3 DNA sequence: TGTGCCAGCTCTCGGGACAGCTATGGCTACACCTTC. Translation gives CASSRDSYGYTF. Based on the CDR3 plus reference TRBV7-2 and TRBJ1-2, the full variable domain is GAGVSQSPSNKVTEKGKDVELRCDPISGHTALYWYRQSLGQGLEFLIYFQGNSAPDKSGLPSDRFSAERTGGSVSTLTIQRTQQEDSAVYLCASSRDSYGYTFGSGTRLTVV.

The chain is built from TRBV5-1 and TRBJ2-5, with D possibly matching TRBD2 (5 bases). CDR3 length: 14 amino acids. V lost 4 bases, J lost 3 bases, and 13 bases lay in between. Per germline, CDR1 SGHRS and CDR2 YFSETQ. CDR3 DNA sequence: TGCGCCAGCAGCCCCTCGGGAAAGAAAGAGACCCAGTACTTC. Residues: CASSPSGKKETQYF.

About this clone itself: One junction end does not reproduce the germline sequence, and a read error may be involved. This chain links TRBV7-8 with TRBJ2-5; the match to TRBD2 covers 9 bases. Per germline, CDR1 SGHVS and CDR2 FQNEAQ. The CDR3 totals 17 residues. Here the CDR3 DNA reads TGTGCCAGCAGCTTAAGGTCTAGCGGGGTGGACCAGGAGACCCAGTACTTC. Translated: CASSLRSSGVDQETQYF.

The gene calls are TRBV6-1 and TRBJ1-4, with 7 bases that match TRBD1. The CDR3 has 15 amino acids. J lost 5 bases, V lost 1 base, and 4 bases had no gene match. Germline V gene lookup returns CDR1 MNHNS and CDR2 SASEGT. CDR3 DNA sequence: TGTGCCAGCAGTGAAGGGGCAGGGGGGAATGAAAAACTGTTTTTT. Encoded protein: CASSEGAGGNEKLFF.

The chain employs TRBV5-3 and TRBJ1-5; D possibly corresponds to TRBD1 (6 bases). TRBV5-3 is an open reading frame whose function is uncertain. The CDR3 spans 15 residues. With 2 bases removed from V and 0 bases from J, the gap between germline ends came to 9 bases. CDR3 amino acids: CARSLRQDSNQPQHF. CDR3 DNA: TGTGCCAGAAGCTTAAGACAGGATAGCAATCAGCCCCAGCATTTT.

This chain connects TRBV6-6 to TRBJ1-6; D is possibly TRBD1 (6 bases). CDR1 is MNHNY and CDR2 is SVGAGI in the germline V gene (reference sequence). The V end lost 5 bases, the J end lost 1 base, and 9 bases lay between the germline ends. The CDR3 runs 15 residues. The CDR3: CASSQDSSYNSPLHF. In nucleotides, the CDR3 is TGTGCCAGCAGTCAGGACAGTTCCTATAATTCACCCCTCCACTTT.

V usage is TRBV2 and J usage is TRBJ2-6; 12 bases line up with TRBD1. J was trimmed by 1 base and V by 7 bases; bases with no gene match: 11. Germline V gives CDR1 SNHLY, CDR2 FYNNEI. This CDR3 has 19 amino acids. Written as DNA, the CDR3 is TGTGCCAGCACGCAAAACCGGGACAGGGGGCCTTCTGGGGCCAACGTCCTGACTTTC. Translated, it gives CASTQNRDRGPSGANVLTF.

J is TRBJ2-3 and V is TRBV4-3; D is perhaps TRBD1 (5 bases). V lost 6 bases and J lost 0, with 10 bases in between. From germline, CDR1 is LGHNA and CDR2 YSLEER. CDR3 length: 14 amino acids. The CDR3 coding sequence is TGCGCCAGCAGTAGGACACCTAGCACAGATACGCAGTATTTT. Its translation is CASSRTPSTDTQYF.

The table lists this clone with a count of one. The rearrangement links TRBV7-9 to TRBJ1-4; D gene uncertain. Germline V CDR1 and CDR2: SEHNR, FQNEAQ (reference sequence). This CDR3 comprises 14 residues. V dropped 2 bases and J dropped 6 bases, with 10 bases sitting between them. The CDR3 spells CASSLNGEDEKLFF. Written as DNA, the CDR3 is TGTGCCAGCAGCTTAAACGGAGAAGATGAAAAACTGTTTTTT.

This clone was detected only once. The chain couples TRBV15 to TRBJ2-3; D unresolved. The CDR3 runs 13 residues. The V and J ends lost 1 base and 4 bases respectively, with 6 bases between them. Germline values: CDR1 LNHNV, CDR2 YYDKDF (reference sequence). CDR3 nucleotides: TGTGCCACCAGCAGAGTGGCCTCAGATACGCAGTATTTT. Protein product: CATSRVASDTQYF. The variable domain in full, completed from reference TRBV15 and TRBJ2-3, reads DAMVIQNPRYQVTQFGKPVTLSCSQTLNHNVMYWYQQKSSQAPKLLFHYYDKDFNNEADTPDNFQSRRPNTSFCFLDIRSPGLGDTAMYLCATSRVASDTQYFGPGTRLTVL.

The chain uses TRBV6-6 and TRBJ1-2; TRBD1 might be the D (5 bases). CDR1 is MNHNY and CDR2 is SVGAGI in the germline V gene (reference sequence). The CDR3 covers 11 residues. Trimming stripped 7 bases from V and 7 bases from J, with 10 bases between. The CDR3 sequence is CASTGGGGYTF. CDR3 bases: TGTGCCAGCACCGGGGGGGGTGGCTACACCTTC.

CDR3 bases: TGTGCCAGCAGCGTAGAACCCACGGGGGACACCGGGGAGCTGTTTTTT. Residues: CASSVEPTGDTGELFF. This chain links TRBV9 with TRBJ2-2; a possible D gene is TRBD2 (6 bases). The CDR3 sequence is 16 residues long. Trimming stripped 0 bases from V and 3 bases from J, with 12 bases between. Germline-derived CDR1 and CDR2 are SGDLS and YYNGEE.

The rearrangement links TRBV5-4 to TRBJ2-5; tentatively, D is TRBD1 (6 bases). The CDR3 consists of 15 residues. V was cut by 4 bases and J by 2 bases, with 15 bases left in between. Germline CDR1 SGHNT, CDR2 YYREEE (reference sequence). The CDR3 is CASSAFTGTQETQYF. The CDR3 DNA is TGTGCCAGCAGCGCCTTTACGGGGACACAAGAGACCCAGTACTTC.

This clone came up a few times. This sequence joins TRBV5-1 and TRBJ1-1; D gene unclear. With 0 bases removed from V and 3 bases from J, the gap between germline ends came to 12 bases. CDR3 length: 15 residues. In germline, CDR1 is SGHRS, CDR2 YFSETQ. The CDR3 nucleotides read TGCGCCAGCAGCTTGGGACCGGGAACGGACACTGAAGCTTTCTTT. Encoded protein: CASSLGPGTDTEAFF. Variable domain in full (rest from reference TRBV5-1 and TRBJ1-1): KAGVTQTPRYLIKTRGQQVTLSCSPISGHRSVSWYQQTPGQGLQFLFEYFSETQRNKGNFPGRFSGRQFSNSRSEMNVSTLELGDSALYLCASSLGPGTDTEAFFGQGTRLTVV.

The genes are TRBV5-1 and TRBJ2-1, with TRBD1 as a possible D gene (6 bases). The germline V and J ends were trimmed by 0 bases and 4 bases, with 14 bases remaining between them. The CDR3 loop spans 16 amino acids. Germline CDR1 SGHRS, CDR2 YFSETQ. This CDR3 is CASSLDAGQIYNEQFF. For the CDR3, the DNA is TGCGCCAGCAGCTTGGACGCCGGACAGATATACAATGAGCAGTTCTTC.

This clone was picked up one time. V usage is TRBV27 and J usage is TRBJ1-2; the match to TRBD1 covers 9 bases. Looked up from germline, CDR1 is MNHEY and CDR2 is SMNVEV (reference sequence). The CDR3 extends over 15 amino acids. The V and J ends lost 6 bases and 4 bases, in that order; junction bases with no gene match: 9. CDR3 residues: CASSRQGEQGYGYTF. The CDR3 coding sequence is TGTGCCAGCAGCCGACAGGGGGAACAGGGCTATGGCTACACCTTC.

The gene calls are TRBV6-1 and TRBJ2-7; 10 nucleotides align to TRBD1. The germline CDR1 and CDR2 sequences are MNHNS and SASEGT. The J segment lost 7 bases and the V segment lost 7 bases, leaving 10 bases of the junction unmatched. The CDR3 is made up of 14 amino acids. Here the CDR3 DNA reads TGTGCCAGCAATGGACAGGGGGGATTGGGAGAGCAGTACTTC. Residues: CASNGQGGLGEQYF.